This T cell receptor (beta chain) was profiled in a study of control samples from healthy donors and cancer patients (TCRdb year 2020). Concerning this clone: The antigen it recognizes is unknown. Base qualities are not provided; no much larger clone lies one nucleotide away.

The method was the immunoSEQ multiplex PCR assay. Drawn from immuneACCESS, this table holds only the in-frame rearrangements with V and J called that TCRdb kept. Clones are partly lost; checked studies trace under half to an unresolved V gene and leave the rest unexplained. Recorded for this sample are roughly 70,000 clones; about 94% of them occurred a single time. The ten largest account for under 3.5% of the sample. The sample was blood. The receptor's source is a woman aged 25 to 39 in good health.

The CDR3: CASRVQGGGLHQPQHF. The sequenced DNA: TGTGCCAGCAGAGTCCAAGGGGGTGGACTCCATCAGCCCCAGCATTTT. The chain links TRBV28 with TRBJ1-5, with a tentative D gene TRBD1 over 6 matching bases. The germline V gene gives CDR1 as MDHEN and CDR2 as SYDVKM. V lost 6 bases and J lost 5 bases; the stretch between them is 20 bases long. From its cysteine to its phenylalanine, the CDR3 spans 16 amino acids. The read is trimmed to its CDR3 DNA, 48 bases read in frame from base 1. With all but the CDR3 taken from the reference TRBV28 and TRBJ1-5 genes, the full variable domain is: DVKVTQSSRYLVKRTGEKVFLECVQDMDHENMFWYRQDPGLGLRLIYFSYDVKMKEKGDIPEGYSVSREKKERFSLILESASTNQTSMYLCASRVQGGGLHQPQHFGDGTRLSIL.